The clone carrying this T cell receptor beta chain has just one count. The record originates from a study of blood T cell repertoires in COVID-19. TCRdb's copy holds only in-frame clones and misses some; the assay was immunoSEQ multiplex PCR. The data hold approximately 200,000 clones, with under 85% observed a single time. This TCR derives from a man in his sixties with active or convalescent COVID-19. The specimen was peripheral blood.

This CDR3 reads CASTSGMNTGELFF. The CDR3 DNA is TGTGCCAGTACCAGCGGGATGAACACCGGGGAGCTGTTTTTT. The genes are TRBV19 and TRBJ2-2; 7 positions match TRBD2. The length of the CDR3 is 14 residues. Germline trimming cut 7 bases from V and 1 base from J; bases unmatched to any gene: 3. Germline values: CDR1 LNHDA, CDR2 SQIVND (reference sequence).